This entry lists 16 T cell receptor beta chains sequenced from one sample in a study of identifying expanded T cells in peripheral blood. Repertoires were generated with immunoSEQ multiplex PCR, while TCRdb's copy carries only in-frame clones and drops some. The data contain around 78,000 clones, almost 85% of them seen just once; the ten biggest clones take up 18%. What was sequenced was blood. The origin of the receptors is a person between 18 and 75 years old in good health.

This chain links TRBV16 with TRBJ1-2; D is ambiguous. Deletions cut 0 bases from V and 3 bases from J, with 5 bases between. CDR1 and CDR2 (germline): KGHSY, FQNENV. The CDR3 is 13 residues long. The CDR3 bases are TGTGCCAGCAGCCAATCAAGGGACTATGGCTACACCTTC. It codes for CASSQSRDYGYTF.

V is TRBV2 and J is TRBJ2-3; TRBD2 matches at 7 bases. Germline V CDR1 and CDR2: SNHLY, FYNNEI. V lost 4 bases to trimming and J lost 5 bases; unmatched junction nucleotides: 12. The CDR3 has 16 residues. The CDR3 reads CASSGRAGESQDTQYF. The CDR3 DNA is TGTGCCAGCAGTGGCCGGGCGGGGGAGAGTCAAGATACGCAGTATTTT.

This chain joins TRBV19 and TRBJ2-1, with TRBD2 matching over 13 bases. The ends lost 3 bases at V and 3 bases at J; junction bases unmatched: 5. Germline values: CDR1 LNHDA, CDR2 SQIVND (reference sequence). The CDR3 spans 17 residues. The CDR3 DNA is TGTGCCAGTAGTATTTTTGGGACTAGCGGGGACTACAATGAGCAGTTCTTC. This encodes CASSIFGTSGDYNEQFF. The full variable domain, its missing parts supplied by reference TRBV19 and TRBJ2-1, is DGGITQSPKYLFRKEGQNVTLSCEQNLNHDAMYWYRQDPGQGLRLIYYSQIVNDFQKGDIAEGYSVSREKKESFPLTVTSAQKNPTAFYLCASSIFGTSGDYNEQFFGPGTRLTVL.

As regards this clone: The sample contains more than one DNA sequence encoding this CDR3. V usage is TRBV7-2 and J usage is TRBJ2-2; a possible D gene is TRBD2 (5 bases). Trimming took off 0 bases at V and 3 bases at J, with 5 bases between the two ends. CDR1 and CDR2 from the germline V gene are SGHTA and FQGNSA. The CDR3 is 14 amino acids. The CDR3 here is CASSLAGDTGELFF. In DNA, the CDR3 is TGTGCCAGCAGCTTAGCGGGAGACACCGGGGAGCTGTTTTTT. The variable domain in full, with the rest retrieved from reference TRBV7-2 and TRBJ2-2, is GAGVSQSPSNKVTEKGKDVELRCDPISGHTALYWYRQSLGQGLEFLIYFQGNSAPDKSGLPSDRFSAERTGGSVSTLTIQRTQQEDSAVYLCASSLAGDTGELFFGEGSRLTVL.

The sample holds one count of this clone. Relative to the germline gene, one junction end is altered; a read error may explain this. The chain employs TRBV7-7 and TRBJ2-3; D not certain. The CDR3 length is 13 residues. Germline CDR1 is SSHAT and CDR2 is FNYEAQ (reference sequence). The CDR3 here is CASSLVGTDTQYF. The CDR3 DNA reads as TGTGCTAGCAGCTTAGTTGGCACAGATACGCAGTATTTT.

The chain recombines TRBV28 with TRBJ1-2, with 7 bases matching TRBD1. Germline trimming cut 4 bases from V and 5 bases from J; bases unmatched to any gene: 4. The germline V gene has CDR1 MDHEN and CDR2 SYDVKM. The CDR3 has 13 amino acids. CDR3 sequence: CASSSEGAYGYTF. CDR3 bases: TGTGCCAGCAGTTCCGAGGGGGCTTATGGCTACACCTTC.

For the CDR3, the DNA is TGCGCCAGCCGGGGCCTCATTTACAATGAGCAGTTCTTC. The encoded protein is CASRGLIYNEQFF. V and J are TRBV10-2 and TRBJ2-1; D tentatively reads TRBD1 or TRBD2 (5 bases each). This CDR3 comprises 13 residues. V was cut by 8 bases and J by 4 bases, with 12 bases left in between. Germline V gene sequence: CDR1 WSHSY, CDR2 SAAADI.

The CDR3 nucleotides are TGTGCCAGCAGCTTTGGGGATCAGCAGTATTTT. This gives the protein CASSFGDQQYF. The chain uses TRBV7-2 and TRBJ2-3, with D hard to call. Per germline, CDR1 SGHTA and CDR2 FQGNSA. CDR3 length: 11 residues. The V gene lost 3 bases and the J gene lost 11 bases, with 9 bases spanning the gap.

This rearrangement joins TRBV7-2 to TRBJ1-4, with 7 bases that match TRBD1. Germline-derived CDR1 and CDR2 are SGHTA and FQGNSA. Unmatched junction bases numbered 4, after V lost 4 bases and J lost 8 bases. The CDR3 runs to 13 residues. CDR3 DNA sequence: TGTGCCAGCAGCTCGGGACAGACCGAAAAACTGTTTTTT. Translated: CASSSGQTEKLFF.

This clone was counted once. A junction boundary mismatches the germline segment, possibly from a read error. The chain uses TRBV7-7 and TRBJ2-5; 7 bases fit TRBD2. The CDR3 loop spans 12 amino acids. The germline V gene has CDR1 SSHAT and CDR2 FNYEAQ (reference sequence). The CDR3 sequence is CASSSPSGTQYF. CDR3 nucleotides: TGTGCTAGCAGCTCACCTAGCGGGACCCAGTACTTC.

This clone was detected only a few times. The CDR3: CASSGQGDTGELFF. The CDR3 DNA sequence: TGTGCCAGCAGTGGGCAGGGAGACACCGGGGAGCTGTTTTTT. The J gene is TRBJ2-2, the V gene TRBV11-3; D may be TRBD1 or TRBD2 (5 bases each). Trimming took 6 bases from V and 3 from J, leaving 11 bases between them. This CDR3 contains 14 residues. Germline V CDR1 and CDR2: SGHNT, YENEEA.

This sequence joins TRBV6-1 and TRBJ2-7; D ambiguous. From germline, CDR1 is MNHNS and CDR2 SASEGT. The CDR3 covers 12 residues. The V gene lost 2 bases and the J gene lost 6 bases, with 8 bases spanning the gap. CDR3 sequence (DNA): TGTGCCAGCAGTGAAAAAGTGGGCGAGCAGTACTTC. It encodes CASSEKVGEQYF.

The CDR3 sequence is CASSYVTANTEAFF. The CDR3 nucleotides are TGTGCCAGCAGTTACGTAACAGCGAACACTGAAGCTTTCTTT. V usage is TRBV6-6 and J usage is TRBJ1-1, with D unclear. Germline CDR1 and CDR2: MNHNY and SVGAGI (reference sequence). The CDR3 consists of 14 residues. V lost 2 bases to trimming and J lost 1 base, with 8 bases between them.

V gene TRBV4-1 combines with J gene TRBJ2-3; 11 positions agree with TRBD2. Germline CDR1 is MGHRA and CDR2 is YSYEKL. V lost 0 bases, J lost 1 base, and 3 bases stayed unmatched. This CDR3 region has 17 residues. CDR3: CASSQEPSGGRTDTQYF. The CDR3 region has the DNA TGCGCCAGCAGCCAAGAACCTAGCGGGGGGCGCACAGATACGCAGTATTTT.

As DNA, the CDR3 is TGTGCCAGTAGTATCCAGGGGGCTAGCTACAATGAGCAGTTCTTC. Translating it yields CASSIQGASYNEQFF. This chain uses TRBV19 with TRBJ2-1; 8 bases fit TRBD1. Germline trimming cut 3 bases from V and 3 bases from J; bases unmatched to any gene: 4. Germline lookup yields CDR1 LNHDA and CDR2 SQIVND (reference sequence). The CDR3 extends over 15 amino acids.

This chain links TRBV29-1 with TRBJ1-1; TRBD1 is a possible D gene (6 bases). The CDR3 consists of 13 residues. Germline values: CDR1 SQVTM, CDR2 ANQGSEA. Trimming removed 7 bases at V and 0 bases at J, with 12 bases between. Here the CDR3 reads CSGTDRLNTEAFF. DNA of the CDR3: TGCAGCGGGACGGACAGACTGAACACTGAAGCTTTCTTT.